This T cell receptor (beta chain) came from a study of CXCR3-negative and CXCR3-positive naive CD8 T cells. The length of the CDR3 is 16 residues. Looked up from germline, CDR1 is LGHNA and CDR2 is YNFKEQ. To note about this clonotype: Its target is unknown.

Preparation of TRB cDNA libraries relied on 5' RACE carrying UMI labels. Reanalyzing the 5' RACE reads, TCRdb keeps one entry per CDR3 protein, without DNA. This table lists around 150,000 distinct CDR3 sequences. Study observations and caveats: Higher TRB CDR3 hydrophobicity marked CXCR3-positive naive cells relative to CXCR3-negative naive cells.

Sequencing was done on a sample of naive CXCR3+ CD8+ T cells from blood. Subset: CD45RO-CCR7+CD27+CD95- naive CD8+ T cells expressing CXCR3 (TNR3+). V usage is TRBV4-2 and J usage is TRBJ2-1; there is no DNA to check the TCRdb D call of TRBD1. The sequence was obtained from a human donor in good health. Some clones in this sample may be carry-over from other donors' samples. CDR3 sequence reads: CASSPDRTLSYNEQFF.